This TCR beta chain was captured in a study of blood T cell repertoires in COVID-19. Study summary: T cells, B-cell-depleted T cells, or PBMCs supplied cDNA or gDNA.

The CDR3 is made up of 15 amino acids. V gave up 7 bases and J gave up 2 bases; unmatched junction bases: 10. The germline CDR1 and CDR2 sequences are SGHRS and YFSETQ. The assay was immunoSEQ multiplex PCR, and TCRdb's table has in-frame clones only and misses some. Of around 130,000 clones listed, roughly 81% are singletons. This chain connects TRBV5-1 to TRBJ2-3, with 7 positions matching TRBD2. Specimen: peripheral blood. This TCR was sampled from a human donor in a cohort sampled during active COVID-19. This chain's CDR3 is CASCSSGGTTDTQYF. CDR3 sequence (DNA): TGCGCCAGCTGCTCATCCGGGGGGACCACAGATACGCAGTATTTT.